These 17 T cell receptor beta chains originate from one sample sequenced in a study of cytomegalovirus exposure and HLA in healthy donors. It was with 60 Vbeta and 13 Jbeta primers that the PCR ran. Sequencing used immunoSEQ multiplex PCR; TCRdb keeps in-frame clones, though not all of them. This sample has around 150,000 clones, with 80% found just once. The sequenced sample was PBMCs. The receptor source for this set is a man aged 25-40 years in good health and CMV-seronegative.

About this clone itself: At one of its ends the junction is not consistent with the germline gene, which may arise from a read error. The gene calls are TRBV7-9 and TRBJ2-3; tentatively, D is TRBD2 (7 bases). Germline V CDR1 and CDR2: SEHNR, FQNEAQ (reference sequence). CDR3 length equals 14 residues. CDR3 coding DNA: TGTTCCAGCAGCGCGGGGGCCCGCACAGATACGCAGTATTTT. This sequence encodes CSSSAGARTDTQYF. Complete variable domain (other parts from reference TRBV7-9 and TRBJ2-3): DTGVSQNPRHKITKRGQNVTFRCDPISEHNRLYWYRQTLGQGPEFLTYFQNEAQLEKSRLLSDRFSAERPKGSFSTLEIQRTEQGDSAMYLCSSSAGARTDTQYFGPGTRLTVL.

The genes are TRBV6-4 and TRBJ1-2; 7 nucleotides align to TRBD1. V lost 4 bases to trimming and J lost 3 bases; unmatched junction nucleotides: 5. This CDR3 contains 14 residues. Germline V gene sequence: CDR1 MRHNA, CDR2 SNTAGT. CDR3 nucleotides: TGTGCCAGCAGTGCCGCGACAGGGCACTATGGCTACACCTTC. It codes for CASSAATGHYGYTF.

This chain uses TRBV5-4 with TRBJ1-4; the D is unclear. CDR1 SGHNT and CDR2 YYREEE come from the germline V gene (reference sequence). Deletions cut 5 bases from V and 1 base from J, with 12 bases between. The CDR3 runs to 15 residues. CDR3 residues: CASSSAGRTNEKLFF. CDR3 nucleotides: TGTGCCAGCAGTTCTGCCGGGAGAACTAATGAAAAACTGTTTTTT. Drawing the rest from reference TRBV5-4 and TRBJ1-4, the complete variable domain is ETGVTQSPTHLIKTRGQQVTLRCSSQSGHNTVSWYQQALGQGPQFIFQYYREEENGRGNFPPRFSGLQFPNYSSELNVNALELDDSALYLCASSSAGRTNEKLFFGSGTQLSVL.

V and J are TRBV7-2 and TRBJ2-7, with D perhaps TRBD2 (6 bases). V was pared by 0 bases and J by 3 bases, with 15 bases between. Germline V CDR1 and CDR2: SGHTA, FQGNSA. CDR3 length: 16 residues. CDR3 sequence: CASSLAPGVGIYEQYF. DNA of the CDR3: TGTGCCAGCAGCTTAGCGCCGGGAGTAGGGATCTACGAGCAGTACTTC.

As concerns this clone: Other DNA sequences in the sample encode the same CDR3. This rearrangement joins TRBV19 to TRBJ2-3, with TRBD1 matching 7 bases. V lost 3 bases and J lost 3; bases outside the gene matches: 3. The germline CDR1 and CDR2 sequences are LNHDA and SQIVND (reference sequence). This CDR3 has 14 residues. The chain's CDR3 is CASSIRQGTDTQYF. For the CDR3, the DNA is TGTGCCAGTAGTATCCGACAGGGTACAGATACGCAGTATTTT.

In its sample, this clone was seen a few times. The chain couples TRBV25-1 to TRBJ2-7; 7 nucleotides line up with TRBD2. Germline V gives CDR1 MGHDK, CDR2 SYGVNS. Trimming at V came to 5 bases and at J to 6 bases, leaving 4 bases not matched to a gene. This CDR3 is built from 12 residues. CDR3 DNA: TGTGCCAGCAGTATAACTAGCGTCGAGCAGTACTTC. Protein product: CASSITSVEQYF.

V gene TRBV4-3 combines with J gene TRBJ1-2, with D unclear. The germline V gene encodes CDR1 LGHNA and CDR2 YSLEER. This CDR3 contains 14 residues. Trimming removed 1 base at V and 6 bases at J, with 12 bases between. The CDR3 region is CASSQGVANDGYTF. For the CDR3, the DNA is TGCGCCAGCAGCCAAGGTGTGGCAAATGATGGCTACACCTTC.

This clone was observed once. This chain uses TRBV11-2 with TRBJ1-3; D not resolved. Germline loops: CDR1 SGHAT, CDR2 FQNNGV. The ends were cut back, 0 bases at V and 2 bases at J, with 11 bases in the middle. This CDR3 contains 16 residues. CDR3 residues: CASSLDLGGTGNTIYF. The CDR3 DNA reads as TGTGCCAGCAGCTTAGATCTAGGAGGCACTGGAAACACCATATATTTT.

This chain joins TRBV4-3 and TRBJ1-2; possibly TRBD1 for D (6 bases). The ends were cut back, 0 bases at V and 0 bases at J, with 11 bases in the middle. Germline V gives CDR1 LGHNA, CDR2 YSLEER. This CDR3 is built from 16 residues. Here the CDR3 DNA reads TGCGCCAGCAGCCAAGAAACAGGGCGAACTAACTATGGCTACACCTTC. This translates into CASSQETGRTNYGYTF.

The chain links TRBV7-9 to TRBJ2-3; perhaps TRBD2 as D (6 bases). Trimming removed 8 bases from V and 2 bases from J, with 17 bases in between. Germline-derived CDR1 and CDR2 are SEHNR and FQNEAQ (reference sequence). The CDR3 length is 15 residues. The CDR3: CASLQEGIDTDTQYF. The CDR3 DNA follows: TGTGCCAGCCTTCAGGAGGGGATCGACACAGATACGCAGTATTTT.

J is TRBJ2-7 and V is TRBV6-5; tentative D call: TRBD1 (6 bases). The CDR3 length is 15 residues. CDR1 is MNHEY and CDR2 is SVGAGI in the germline V gene. V was clipped by 0 bases and J by 3 bases, with 12 bases between them. The CDR3 here is CASSYSVTGNYEQYF. The CDR3, as DNA: TGTGCCAGCAGTTACTCAGTCACAGGGAACTACGAGCAGTACTTC.

The chain recombines TRBV27 with TRBJ2-3; the match to TRBD1 covers 9 bases. The CDR3 is 13 residues long. The germline gives CDR1 MNHEY, CDR2 SMNVEV (reference sequence). V was clipped by 10 bases and J by 2 bases; unmatched bases: 4. The CDR3 reads CATWTGVTDTQYF. The DNA of the CDR3 is TGTGCCACCTGGACAGGGGTCACAGATACGCAGTATTTT.

This chain uses TRBV5-6 with TRBJ2-6, with D maybe TRBD2 (5 bases). V lost 4 bases and J 10 bases, leaving 12 bases between the germline ends. This CDR3 is built from 13 residues. The germline V gene has CDR1 SGHDT and CDR2 YYEEEE. CDR3 residues: CASSPPTGNVLTF. The CDR3 DNA follows: TGTGCCAGCAGCCCCCCGACGGGGAACGTCCTGACTTTC. The full variable domain, rest sourced from reference TRBV5-6 and TRBJ2-6, is DAGVTQSPTHLIKTRGQQVTLRCSPKSGHDTVSWYQQALGQGPQFIFQYYEEEERQRGNFPDRFSGHQFPNYSSELNVNALLLGDSALYLCASSPPTGNVLTFGAGSRLTVL.

The chain uses TRBV27 and TRBJ1-2; 10 bases agree with TRBD1. CDR1 and CDR2 (germline): MNHEY, SMNVEV (reference sequence). V lost 6 bases to trimming and J lost 1 base; unmatched junction nucleotides: 8. This CDR3 is 16 amino acids long. This CDR3 reads CASRTGTGVGNYGYTF. Written as DNA, the CDR3 is TGTGCCAGCAGAACCGGGACAGGGGTCGGTAACTATGGCTACACCTTC.

In its sample, this clone was seen once. The chain couples TRBV28 to TRBJ2-7; the match to TRBD2 covers 10 bases. The junction had 10 bases not matched to a gene; V was cut back by 5 bases and J by 3 bases. The CDR3 sequence is 16 residues long. Per the germline V gene, CDR1 is MDHEN and CDR2 is SYDVKM. CDR3: CASSLASGRKVYEQYF. For the CDR3, the DNA is TGTGCCAGCAGTCTCGCTAGCGGGAGAAAAGTCTACGAGCAGTACTTC.

This clone was seen a handful of times. This sequence joins TRBV29-1 and TRBJ1-1; D is unresolved. V lost 6 bases to trimming and J lost 11 bases, with 22 bases between them. CDR1 is SQVTM, CDR2 ANQGSEA, per germline. The CDR3 has 13 residues. The CDR3 protein is CSVEPPLTSGAFF. CDR3 coding DNA: TGCAGCGTGGAACCCCCCCTCACCTCGGGGGCTTTCTTT.

There are a few counts of this clone. The chain carries TRBV9 and TRBJ2-1; 9 nucleotides match TRBD2. This CDR3 contains 14 residues. Per germline, CDR1 SGDLS and CDR2 YYNGEE. V was clipped by 7 bases and J by 8 bases; unmatched bases: 10. The CDR3 nucleotides are TGTGCCAGCGGTCCGAGCGGGGGGCGGGATGAGCAGTTCTTC. Translating it yields CASGPSGGRDEQFF. Full variable domain (remainder filled in from reference TRBV9 and TRBJ2-1): DSGVTQTPKHLITATGQRVTLRCSPRSGDLSVYWYQQSLDQGLQFLIQYYNGEERAKGNILERFSAQQFPDLHSELNLSSLELGDSALYFCASGPSGGRDEQFFGPGTRLTVL.